These 18 T cell receptor beta chains were all obtained from the same sample, sequenced in a study of shared clonotypes between healthy human individuals. Repertoires were generated with immunoSEQ multiplex PCR, while TCRdb's copy carries only in-frame clones and drops some. This sample carries about 2.4 million clones, approximately 90% of them seen once, and the ten largest clones take about 0.13%. The material sequenced was naive CD4+ T cells sorted from blood. Subset reported: CD45RA+ positively selected. The receptor set was obtained from a man between 18 and 29 years old in good health.

This chain uses TRBV7-2 with TRBJ1-1, with 7 bases aligning to TRBD1. Per germline, CDR1 SGHTA and CDR2 FQGNSA. The CDR3 is made up of 15 amino acids. The trim removed 1 base at V and 2 bases at J, leaving 4 bases unmatched. The CDR3 DNA sequence: TGTGCCAGCAGCTTAGACAGGGGAGGCAACACTGAAGCTTTCTTT. This codes for CASSLDRGGNTEAFF.

The V gene is TRBV5-6, the J gene TRBJ2-5; TRBD1 aligns across 8 bases. V trimming: 0 bases; J trimming: 4 bases; junction bases outside the gene matches: 5. The germline V gene has CDR1 SGHDT and CDR2 YYEEEE. This CDR3 has 15 amino acids. The chain's CDR3 is CASSLGQGSGETQYF. The CDR3 nucleotides read TGTGCCAGCAGCTTGGGACAGGGGAGTGGAGAGACCCAGTACTTC.

The chain joins TRBV6-5 to TRBJ2-2; D could derive from TRBD1 or TRBD2 (7 bases each). CDR1 and CDR2 from the germline V gene are MNHEY and SVGAGI. The CDR3 length is 15 residues. Trimming left V 5 bases short and J 3 bases short, with 13 bases between. The CDR3 is CASSTQGGDTGELFF. The CDR3 DNA reads TGTGCCAGCAGTACTCAGGGGGGGGACACCGGGGAGCTGTTTTTT.

V usage is TRBV11-2 and J usage is TRBJ2-7; D is possibly TRBD1 (6 bases). V shed 0 bases and J shed 3 bases, with 9 bases lying between them. The length of the CDR3 is 14 residues. Germline CDR1 reads SGHAT; CDR2 reads FQNNGV. Written as DNA, the CDR3 is TGTGCCAGCAGCTTAGATTCAGGGGACTACGAGCAGTACTTC. Translated: CASSLDSGDYEQYF.

This clone showed up just once. The rearrangement uses TRBV12-2 and TRBJ2-1. TRBV12-2 is labeled a pseudogene. The CDR3 sequence is 17 residues long. This chain's CDR3 is CASRLGMSYGPYNEQFF. CDR3 in DNA: TGTGCAAGTCGCTTAGGAATGAGCTACGGGCCCTACAATGAGCAGTTCTTC.

The chain joins TRBV6-1 to TRBJ1-1, with D hard to call. CDR1 and CDR2 from the germline V gene are MNHNS and SASEGT. The V and J ends lost 3 bases and 3 bases respectively, with 17 bases between them. The CDR3 has 16 amino acids. The CDR3 here is CASSDELTQDYTEAFF. CDR3 coding DNA: TGTGCCAGCAGTGACGAACTAACGCAGGACTACACTGAAGCTTTCTTT.

There are a few counts of this clone. Additional DNA sequences in this sample encode the identical CDR3. For the CDR3, the DNA is TGTGCCAGCAGTGGAGAGGAGACCCAGTACTTC. It specifies CASSGEETQYF. The genes are TRBV2 and TRBJ2-5; D is unclear. This CDR3 is 11 amino acids long. Germline CDR1 reads SNHLY; CDR2 reads FYNNEI. Trimming took off 4 bases at V and 5 bases at J, with 5 bases between the two ends.

V gene TRBV4-3 combines with J gene TRBJ2-3, with 8 positions matching TRBD2. CDR3 length equals 16 residues. CDR1 is LGHNA, CDR2 YSLEER, per germline. The V gene end was trimmed by 4 bases and the J gene end by 2 bases; junction bases not matched to a gene: 8. CDR3 in DNA: TGCGCCAGCAGCCCGAGGACTAGCAGCTTCACAGATACGCAGTATTTT. Translated: CASSPRTSSFTDTQYF.

CDR3 region: CASGDRLNVLTF. Written as DNA, the CDR3 is TGTGCCAGCGGAGACAGATTAAACGTCCTGACTTTC. The chain is built from TRBV2 and TRBJ2-6, with D possibly matching TRBD1 (5 bases). Trimming left V 8 bases short and J 10 bases short, with 12 bases between. Germline CDR1 is SNHLY and CDR2 is FYNNEI. The CDR3 is made up of 12 amino acids. The variable domain in full, completed from reference TRBV2 and TRBJ2-6, reads EPEVTQTPSHQVTQMGQEVILRCVPISNHLYFYWYRQILGQKVEFLVSFYNNEISEKSEIFDDQFSVERPDGSNFTLKIRSTKLEDSAMYFCASGDRLNVLTFGAGSRLTVL.

The chain recombines TRBV18 with TRBJ2-5; possibly TRBD1 for D (5 bases). The CDR3 is made up of 13 amino acids. The germline CDR1 and CDR2 sequences are KGHSH and LQKENI. V was pared by 4 bases and J by 0 bases, with 6 bases between. The CDR3 DNA follows: TGTGCCAGCTCACAGGACAACCAAGAGACCCAGTACTTC. Residues: CASSQDNQETQYF. The full variable domain, rest sourced from reference TRBV18 and TRBJ2-5, is NAGVMQNPRHLVRRRGQEARLRCSPMKGHSHVYWYRQLPEEGLKFMVYLQKENIIDESGMPKERFSAEFPKEGPSILRIQQVVRGDSAAYFCASSQDNQETQYFGPGTRLLVL.

The V call is TRBV14, the J call TRBJ1-1; 8 nucleotides line up with TRBD1. Trimming at V came to 1 base and at J to 1 base, leaving 14 bases not matched to a gene. This CDR3 region has 19 residues. Germline loops: CDR1 SGHDN, CDR2 FVKESK. The CDR3: CASSQVRGTGGVRNTEAFF. CDR3 nucleotides: TGTGCCAGCAGCCAAGTACGAGGGACAGGCGGTGTAAGGAACACTGAAGCTTTCTTT. Full variable domain (remainder filled in from reference TRBV14 and TRBJ1-1): EAGVTQFPSHSVIEKGQTVTLRCDPISGHDNLYWYRRVMGKEIKFLLHFVKESKQDESGMPNNRFLAERTGGTYSTLKVQPAELEDSGVYFCASSQVRGTGGVRNTEAFFGQGTRLTVV.

This chain joins TRBV19 and TRBJ1-2; D possibly corresponds to TRBD1 (5 bases). Germline loops: CDR1 LNHDA, CDR2 SQIVND (reference sequence). Trimming took off 7 bases at V and 4 bases at J, with 7 bases between the two ends. CDR3 size: 11 residues. The CDR3 nucleotides read TGTGCCAGTAAGGGGTCCTATGGCTACACCTTC. This encodes CASKGSYGYTF. The full variable domain, rest sourced from reference TRBV19 and TRBJ1-2, is DGGITQSPKYLFRKEGQNVTLSCEQNLNHDAMYWYRQDPGQGLRLIYYSQIVNDFQKGDIAEGYSVSREKKESFPLTVTSAQKNPTAFYLCASKGSYGYTFGSGTRLTVV.

Here the CDR3 DNA reads TGTGCCTGGGCCGACACCGACACTGAAGCTTTCTTT. It is translated as CAWADTDTEAFF. V gene TRBV30 combines with J gene TRBJ1-1; D gene uncertain. The CDR3 is 12 residues long. The germline V and J ends were trimmed by 5 bases and 3 bases, with 10 bases remaining between them. CDR1 is GTSNPN and CDR2 is SVGIG in the germline V gene (reference sequence). Combining the CDR3 with reference TRBV30 and TRBJ1-1 gives the whole variable domain SQTIHQWPATLVQPVGSPLSLECTVEGTSNPNLYWYRQAAGRGLQLLFYSVGIGQISSEVPQNLSASRPQDRQFILSSKKLLLSDSGFYLCAWADTDTEAFFGQGTRLTVV.

V gene TRBV6-5 combines with J gene TRBJ2-7; the match to TRBD1 covers 8 bases. Germline loops: CDR1 MNHEY, CDR2 SVGAGI. V lost 6 bases to trimming and J lost 1 base; unmatched junction nucleotides: 8. The CDR3 is 15 amino acids. The CDR3 loop reads CASRSYQGASYEQYF. CDR3 nucleotide sequence: TGTGCCAGCAGATCATACCAGGGGGCGTCCTACGAGCAGTACTTC.

The chain couples TRBV28 to TRBJ1-6, with 7 bases aligning to TRBD1. The CDR3 covers 14 residues. The V segment lost 6 bases and the J segment 6 bases; nucleotides outside the gene matches: 5. CDR1 is MDHEN, CDR2 SYDVKM, per germline. In nucleotides, the CDR3 is TGTGCCAGCAGACCCGGGACAGTTAATTCACCCCTCCACTTT. Encoded protein: CASRPGTVNSPLHF.

This chain links TRBV28 with TRBJ2-2; D gene uncertain. The CDR3 contains 14 residues. Trimming removed 7 bases at V and 1 base at J, with 10 bases between. Per the germline V gene, CDR1 is MDHEN and CDR2 is SYDVKM. DNA for the CDR3: TGTGCCAGCAACCCAAAGGGGAACACCGGGGAGCTGTTTTTT. Encoded protein: CASNPKGNTGELFF.

This clone was recorded only once. The V and J genes are TRBV30 and TRBJ1-3, with D perhaps TRBD1 (6 bases). Trimming left V 5 bases short and J 0 bases short, with 17 bases between. Germline loops: CDR1 GTSNPN, CDR2 SVGIG (reference sequence). The CDR3 is 16 residues long. The CDR3 region has the DNA TGTGCCTGGGACAGGAAAGAGTGGAACTCTGGAAACACCATATATTTT. Translation: CAWDRKEWNSGNTIYF.

The chain carries TRBV19 and TRBJ2-7; D is unclear. The germline CDR1 and CDR2 sequences are LNHDA and SQIVND (reference sequence). The CDR3 totals 14 residues. V dropped 0 bases and J dropped 2 bases, with 8 bases sitting between them. As DNA, the CDR3 is TGTGCCAGTAGTATAGACACCCGAGCCTACGAGCAGTACTTC. It is translated as CASSIDTRAYEQYF.